Listed below are T cell receptor beta chains from one sample, sequenced in a study of T cells in Graves' hyperthyroidism and ophthalmopathy. Using its own MiXCR run on the multiplex PCR reads, TCRdb lists one record per CDR3 protein. The sample includes hundreds of thousands of distinct CDR3 sequences, 35% of them seen just once. The sequencing input was blood. These receptors were obtained from a woman aged 40 to 49 with Graves' hyperthyroidism. CDR3s include the opening cysteine and the closing phenylalanine or tryptophan. A D gene is named only where the DNA matches it firmly. The listing skips clone size in some rows; elsewhere it reads once, few, many or a size class.

v_call,clone_size,d_call,j_call,cdr3_nt,cdr3_aa
TRBV6-2/TRBV6-3,few,NA,TRBJ1-3,TGTGCCAGCCGGGACACCCTAGCCACCATATATTTT,CASRDTLATIYF
TRBV4-3,few,TRBD1,TRBJ1-5,TGCGCCAGCAGCCAAACATCGACAGGGATAGATCAGCCCCAGCATTTT,CASSQTSTGIDQPQHF
TRBV9,few,TRBD1,TRBJ1-5,TGTGCCAGCAGTTACCTGCCCAGGGGGGTTCGCAATCAGCCCCAGCATTTT,CASSYLPRGVRNQPQHF
TRBV12-3/TRBV12-4,many,NA,TRBJ1-3,TGTGCCAGCAGCCGACCGGGCAGTGGAAACACCATATATTTT,CASSRPGSGNTIYF
TRBV24-1,many,NA,TRBJ1-5,TGTGCCACCAGCGAGGACGATCAGCCCCAGCATTTT,CATSEDDQPQHF
TRBV7-9,NA,NA,TRBJ2-1,TGTGCCAGCAGCTTAGGCGGGACCAATGAGCAGTTCTTC,CASSLGGTNEQFF
TRBV20-1,many,NA,TRBJ1-5,TGCAGTGCGACCGGCCCCGGGGTCCAGGATCAGCCCCAGCATTTT,CSATGPGVQDQPQHF
TRBV29-1,few,TRBD2,TRBJ2-1,TGCAGCTTTAACTCGGGACTAGCGGGAGTCGTCGAGCAGTTCTTC,CSFNSGLAGVVEQFF
TRBV20-1,NA,NA,TRBJ1-1,TGCAGTGCTAGATACCCCTACAGGGTTGGGAACACTGAAGCTTTCTTT,CSARYPYRVGNTEAFF
TRBV7-2,many,TRBD2,TRBJ2-2,TGTGCCAGCTCACTAGCGGGAGGGGCCGGGGAGCTGTTTTTT,CASSLAGGAGELFF
TRBV6-5,many,NA,TRBJ1-5,TGTGCCAGCTTACGGGTTTGGCCCACTGGCAATCAGCCCCAGCATTTT,CASLRVWPTGNQPQHF
TRBV6-2/TRBV6-3,many,NA,TRBJ1-1,TGTGCCAGCAGTTATACGGCTGAAGCTTTCTTT,CASSYTAEAFF
TRBV7-2,many,NA,TRBJ2-6,TGTGCCAGCAGCTCCCGCTTGGCTGGGGCCAACGTCCTGACTTTC,CASSSRLAGANVLTF
TRBV4-3,NA,NA,TRBJ1-1,TGCGCCAGCAGAAGGTCCGGCGGGGAAGCTTTCTTT,CASRRSGGEAFF
TRBV20-1,many,NA,TRBJ1-1,TGCAGTGCTAGTTTGCGGGGGCTCAACACTGAAGCTTTCTTT,CSASLRGLNTEAFF
TRBV7-8,many,NA,TRBJ1-2,TGTGCCAGCAGCTTACGGGCAGAAGCTAACTATGGCTACATCTTC,CASSLRAEANYGYIF
TRBV6-5,many,NA,TRBJ2-7,TGTGCCAGCAGAGGCCGAGGGTACGAGCAGTACTTC,CASRGRGYEQYF
TRBV19,many,TRBD2,TRBJ2-7,TGTGCCAGAATCCGGACTAGCGGGTCCTACGAGCAGTACTTC,CARIRTSGSYEQYF
TRBV20-1,few,TRBD2,TRBJ2-7,TGCAGTGCTTTAATCTTAGCGGGAGGTTCATACGAGCAGTACTTC,CSALILAGGSYEQYF
TRBV2,many,NA,TRBJ1-3,TGTGCCAGCACTCCCAGGAGGGATGGAAACACCATATATTTT,CASTPRRDGNTIYF
TRBV7-2,NA,NA,TRBJ1-6,TGTGCCAGCAGCCCAGACGGGCCGCGGGGTAATTCACCCCTCCACTTT,CASSPDGPRGNSPLHF
TRBV7-9,NA,NA,TRBJ1-1,TGTGCCAGCAGTTACTCAGGCCCGAGCGTTTGGGGGAAGAACACTGAAGCTTTCTTT,CASSYSGPSVWGKNTEAFF
TRBV2,many,NA,TRBJ1-6,TGTGCCAGCAGCGGAGACAGACAGAGCTCCTATAATTCACCCCTCCACTTT,CASSGDRQSSYNSPLHF
TRBV12-3/TRBV12-4,many,NA,TRBJ1-2,TGTGCCAGCAGTTTATTCAGAGCCAACTATGGCTACACCTTC,CASSLFRANYGYTF
TRBV7-2,many,NA,TRBJ2-7,TGTGCCAGCAGATCACTACAGAGCACGGAGCAGTACTTC,CASRSLQSTEQYF
TRBV5-1,few,TRBD2,TRBJ2-7,TGTGCCAGCAGCTCCGGGACTAGCGGGAGGAACGAGCAGTACTTC,CASSSGTSGRNEQYF
TRBV19,many,NA,TRBJ1-2,TGTGCCAGTAGAGAAACGGATCCGAAGGATGGCTACACCTTC,CASRETDPKDGYTF
TRBV5-6,few,TRBD1,TRBJ2-7,TGTGCCAGCAGCTGGACAGGGAACGAGCAGTACTTC,CASSWTGNEQYF
TRBV7-9,NA,TRBD1,TRBJ1-5,TGTGCCAGCAGCGGACAACAGGGGACAGCCTACGAGCATTTT,CASSGQQGTAYEHF
TRBV7-9,few,TRBD1,TRBJ1-4,TGTGCCAGCAGCCACCGGGACAGGGAAAAACTGTTTTTT,CASSHRDREKLFF
TRBV6-5,NA,NA,TRBJ1-5,TGTGCCAGCAGTAGGCAAAAAAATCAGCCCCAGCATTTT,CASSRQKNQPQHF
TRBV12-3/TRBV12-4,NA,NA,TRBJ1-3,TGTGCCAGCAGTTTGCCTGAGAGCGGCCTCTCTGGAAACACCATATATTTT,CASSLPESGLSGNTIYF
TRBV14,many,NA,TRBJ1-1,TGTGCCAGCAGCCAAGTTCGGGTCTCTGAAGCTTTCTTT,CASSQVRVSEAFF
TRBV10-3,many,TRBD1,TRBJ2-5,TGTGCCATCAGTGGCTCCCGGACAGGGTCATACGTGGAGACCCAGTACTTC,CAISGSRTGSYVETQYF
TRBV7-2,many,TRBD2,TRBJ2-7,TGTGCCAGCAGAAGAGGTAGCGGGATCGCCTACGAGCAGTACTTC,CASRRGSGIAYEQYF
TRBV2,many,NA,TRBJ1-3,TGTGCCAGCATCCTATTGTCAAAAACGGGAAACACCATATATTTT,CASILLSKTGNTIYF
TRBV7-2,many,NA,TRBJ2-5,TGTGCCAGCAGCCCCAATGGACAAGAGACCCAGTACTTC,CASSPNGQETQYF
TRBV7-2,few,NA,TRBJ1-4,TGCGCCAGCAGCCAAGATCCTAGGGCCCCAGTCGGTGAAAAACTGTTTTTT,CASSQDPRAPVGEKLFF
TRBV2,NA,NA,TRBJ2-3,TGTGCCAGCAGTGAGAGTACGCAGTATTTT,CASSESTQYF
TRBV10-3,many,NA,TRBJ1-1,TGTGCCATCAGTGAGAGCAGGGGCGGAAGGGCTGAAGCTTTCTTT,CAISESRGGRAEAFF
TRBV10-1,NA,NA,TRBJ2-7,TGCGCCAGCAGTGACCCCGGGACGCCAGGGGACGAGCAGTACTTC,CASSDPGTPGDEQYF
TRBV10-2,many,NA,TRBJ1-5,TGCGCCAGCAGTGAGTCGAGCAATCAGCCCCAGCATTTT,CASSESSNQPQHF
TRBV19,many,TRBD1,TRBJ1-2,TGTGCCAGTAGTATTTGGGACAGTCTGAACTATGGCTACACCTTC,CASSIWDSLNYGYTF
TRBV29-1,NA,NA,TRBJ1-2,TGCAGCGCTAAGGACAGTCTCTATGGCTACACCTTC,CSAKDSLYGYTF
TRBV19,NA,NA,TRBJ2-7,TGTGCCAGTAGTAACGAGCAGTACTTC,CASSNEQYF
TRBV4-1,NA,TRBD1,TRBJ1-5,TGCGCCAGCAGCCGAGACAGGGGGGATGAGCCCCAGCATTTT,CASSRDRGDEPQHF
TRBV27,NA,NA,TRBJ1-1,NA,CASSSSTEKAFF
TRBV29-1,NA,NA,TRBJ1-2,TGCAGCGTTGGTCTAGGGGACTACTATGGCTACACCTTC,CSVGLGDYYGYTF
TRBV4-3,few,NA,TRBJ2-7,TGCGCCAGCAGCCAAGATCTAGAGAGCTCCTACGAGCAGTACTTC,CASSQDLESSYEQYF
TRBV27,few,NA,TRBJ2-2,TGTGCCAGCAGTTTAGCCCCTGGGACCGGGGAGCTGTTTTTT,CASSLAPGTGELFF